These 27 T cell receptor beta chains originate from one sample sequenced in a study of persistence of HIV-infected CD4 T cells. No antigens are known for them. An overlapping HIV-1 Gag peptide pool stimulated these cells at 0.75 to 1 ug/peptide/mL. Sorted nonresponding memory CD4+ T cells were CD40L-negative, CD69-negative, CD45RO-high. The libraries were made with immunoSEQ version 4 in survey mode. The table came from immunoSEQ multiplex PCR; TCRdb's copy has only in-frame clones and leaves some out. Of about 41,000 clones in the sample, around three quarters were seen once. This specimen consisted of CD4+ T cells sorted from PBMCs after approximately 19-hour stimulation, obtained from a patient who received antiretroviral therapy. The source is an adult man with HIV who was CMV-seropositive.

The rearrangement links TRBV30 to TRBJ1-4, with TRBD1 as a possible D gene (6 bases). Looked up from germline, CDR1 is GTSNPN and CDR2 is SVGIG (reference sequence). V was shortened by 6 bases and J by 6 bases, with 17 bases between the two germline ends. The CDR3 covers 14 residues. CDR3 nucleotides: TGTGCCTGTTCCCAGGACAGTTTGGATGAAAAACTGTTTTTT. It encodes CACSQDSLDEKLFF.

J is TRBJ2-1 and V is TRBV5-1; 9 nucleotides line up with TRBD1. The germline CDR1 and CDR2 sequences are SGHRS and YFSETQ. The CDR3 has 14 amino acids. Trimming cost V 4 bases and J 8 bases; bases outside gene matches: 7. CDR3 residues: CASSPETGGHEQFF. CDR3 coding DNA: TGCGCCAGCAGCCCAGAGACAGGGGGGCATGAGCAGTTCTTC. The whole variable domain, remainder taken from reference TRBV5-1 and TRBJ2-1, is KAGVTQTPRYLIKTRGQQVTLSCSPISGHRSVSWYQQTPGQGLQFLFEYFSETQRNKGNFPGRFSGRQFSNSRSEMNVSTLELGDSALYLCASSPETGGHEQFFGPGTRLTVL.

In its sample, this clone was seen once. The chain is built from TRBV19 and TRBJ2-1, with D tentatively TRBD1 or TRBD2 (5 bases each). This CDR3 is 16 amino acids long. The ends were cut back, 7 bases at V and 7 bases at J, with 23 bases in the middle. Germline lookup yields CDR1 LNHDA and CDR2 SQIVND (reference sequence). The CDR3 sequence is CASNTPRGALLNEQFF. CDR3 nucleotides: TGTGCCAGTAATACCCCCCGGGGCGCGCTTTTGAATGAGCAGTTCTTC.

The chain is built from TRBV2 and TRBJ2-5; 11 positions agree with TRBD2. Germline V gene data show CDR1 as SNHLY and CDR2 as FYNNEI. Losses at the gene ends were 6 bases for V and 1 base for J; bases not matched to a gene: 7. CDR3 size: 16 residues. CDR3 coding DNA: TGTGCCAGCAGGTTACTAGCGGGGGCAATCCAAGAGACCCAGTACTTC. Protein sequence: CASRLLAGAIQETQYF.

This clone was seen only a few times. V is TRBV19 and J is TRBJ1-2; D perhaps matches TRBD1 (6 bases). CDR1 LNHDA and CDR2 SQIVND come from the germline V gene (reference sequence). The CDR3 has 17 amino acids. Deletions cut 0 bases from V and 2 bases from J, with 16 bases between. The CDR3 protein is CASSIDYTGARNYGYTF. The CDR3 nucleotides are TGTGCCAGTAGTATAGATTATACGGGGGCGAGGAACTATGGCTACACCTTC. The complete variable domain, with remaining parts taken from reference TRBV19 and TRBJ1-2, reads DGGITQSPKYLFRKEGQNVTLSCEQNLNHDAMYWYRQDPGQGLRLIYYSQIVNDFQKGDIAEGYSVSREKKESFPLTVTSAQKNPTAFYLCASSIDYTGARNYGYTFGSGTRLTVV.

This clone appeared a single time. The CDR3 protein is CASTLWGGSGYTF. The CDR3 region has the DNA TGTGCCAGCACCCTATGGGGAGGGTCAGGCTACACCTTC. This chain joins TRBV12-3 or TRBV12-4 and TRBJ1-2; D is ambiguous. The ends were cut back, 7 bases at V and 8 bases at J, with 17 bases in the middle. There are 13 residues in the CDR3.

This rearrangement joins TRBV3-1 (or the pseudogene TRBV3-2) to TRBJ2-5, with 8 bases fitting TRBD2. CDR1 and CDR2 (germline): LGHDT, YNNKEL (reference sequence). This CDR3 has 16 residues. The junction had 13 bases not matched to a gene; V was cut back by 5 bases and J by 5 bases. CDR3 sequence reads: CASSFSRTSRGETQYF. The CDR3 nucleotides are TGTGCCAGCAGCTTCTCCCGGACTAGCCGGGGGGAGACCCAGTACTTC.

V and J are TRBV27 and TRBJ2-7; TRBD2 agrees at 9 bases. Germline CDR1 and CDR2: MNHEY and SMNVEV (reference sequence). V dropped 6 bases and J dropped 5; count of bases not matched to a gene: 14. The CDR3 has 16 residues. DNA for the CDR3: TGTGCCAGCAGCCCTAAGGGCGGGAGGGCTAACAACGAGCAGTACTTC. Translating gives CASSPKGGRANNEQYF.

The chain carries TRBV7-2 and TRBJ1-6; tentative D call: TRBD1 (5 bases). Trimming took 1 base from V and 7 from J, leaving 14 bases between them. Germline values: CDR1 SGHTA, CDR2 FQGNSA. CDR3 length: 16 residues. CDR3 amino acids: CASSLEGRVSNSPLHF. CDR3 nucleotides: TGTGCCAGCAGCTTAGAGGGCAGGGTCAGCAATTCACCCCTCCACTTT.

Details on this clone: An end of the junction does not agree with germline; a read error may underlie this. The chain uses TRBV7-9 and TRBJ2-5; D might be TRBD2 (6 bases). Germline V gene data show CDR1 as SEHNR and CDR2 as FQNEAQ (reference sequence). CDR3 length: 15 amino acids. The CDR3 DNA reads as TGTGCCAGCAGCCTAGCGATAGCGCTGCAAGAGACCCAGTACTTC. Amino acids: CASSLAIALQETQYF. Full variable domain (outside the CDR3, taken from reference TRBV7-9 and TRBJ2-5): DTGVSQNPRHKITKRGQNVTFRCDPISEHNRLYWYRQTLGQGPEFLTYFQNEAQLEKSRLLSDRFSAERPKGSFSTLEIQRTEQGDSAMYLCASSLAIALQETQYFGPGTRLLVL.

The chain combines TRBV4-1 with TRBJ2-3, with 10 bases fitting TRBD2. This CDR3 region has 16 residues. V lost 4 bases to trimming and J lost 5 bases; unmatched junction nucleotides: 9. Looked up from germline, CDR1 is MGHRA and CDR2 is YSYEKL. CDR3 sequence: CASSPLSGRARDTQYF. CDR3 nucleotides: TGCGCCAGCAGCCCTCTAAGCGGGAGGGCCCGAGATACGCAGTATTTT.

This clone came up a few times. The rearrangement uses TRBV2 and TRBJ1-5; weak D call: TRBD1 (6 bases). The germline V and J ends were trimmed by 4 bases and 5 bases, with 9 bases remaining between them. The CDR3 spans 13 residues. CDR1 and CDR2 from the germline V gene are SNHLY and FYNNEI. In DNA, the CDR3 is TGTGCCAGCAGTGGGGGGCTAGATCAGCCCCAGCATTTT. Its translation: CASSGGLDQPQHF.

Remarks on this clone: The junction does not match germline at one end; this may be a read error. The J gene is TRBJ1-2, the V gene TRBV10-3, with TRBD1 matching over 7 bases. In germline, CDR1 is ENHRY, CDR2 SYGVKD. The CDR3 contains 13 residues. Here the CDR3 DNA reads TGTGCCCTCAGGGGGGGCGCGGACTATGGCTACACCTTC. It yields the protein CALRGGADYGYTF.

For the CDR3, the DNA is TGTGCCAGCCTTGGGGCGGGGTTCGAGCAGTACTTC. Its translation: CASLGAGFEQYF. V and J are TRBV28 and TRBJ2-7; D is possibly TRBD2 (6 bases). The CDR3 totals 12 residues. Germline assignment: CDR1 MDHEN and CDR2 SYDVKM. The V gene lost 8 bases and the J gene lost 6 bases, with 14 bases spanning the gap.

The V call is TRBV10-3, the J call TRBJ2-7; 7 nucleotides align to TRBD1. Germline V gives CDR1 ENHRY, CDR2 SYGVKD. The V gene end was trimmed by 0 bases and the J gene end by 2 bases; junction bases not matched to a gene: 4. The CDR3 length is 15 residues. The CDR3: CAISESRQGPYEQYF. The CDR3 DNA is TGTGCCATCAGTGAGTCGAGACAGGGACCCTACGAGCAGTACTTC.

This clone was seen repeatedly, ten times or more. This chain links TRBV15 with TRBJ1-5, with 8 bases fitting TRBD1. After removal of 4 bases from V and 7 bases from J, the junction contained 6 bases not matched to a gene. CDR3 length: 14 residues. CDR1 LNHNV and CDR2 YYDKDF come from the germline V gene (reference sequence). The CDR3 bases are TGTGCCACCAGCATACAGGGGGTCGCACAGCCCCAGCATTTT. Amino acid sequence: CATSIQGVAQPQHF. Looking up the rest from reference TRBV15 and TRBJ1-5 gives the full variable domain: DAMVIQNPRYQVTQFGKPVTLSCSQTLNHNVMYWYQQKSSQAPKLLFHYYDKDFNNEADTPDNFQSRRPNTSFCFLDIRSPGLGDTAMYLCATSIQGVAQPQHFGDGTRLSIL.

The V gene is TRBV15, the J gene TRBJ2-5; 10 bases map to TRBD2. The V gene's germline CDR1 is LNHNV and CDR2 YYDKDF (reference sequence). After removal of 0 bases from V and 0 bases from J, the junction contained 4 bases not matched to a gene. The CDR3 runs to 17 residues. CDR3 in DNA: TGTGCCACCAGCAGAGATACTAGCGGGATCCACCAAGAGACCCAGTACTTC. It encodes CATSRDTSGIHQETQYF.

The V gene is TRBV7-2, the J gene TRBJ2-3; D ambiguous. This CDR3 comprises 13 residues. The V and J ends lost 4 bases and 3 bases respectively, with 8 bases between them. Germline CDR1 is SGHTA and CDR2 is FQGNSA. CDR3 sequence (DNA): TGTGCCAGCAGCTCTTCAGTGACAGATACGCAGTATTTT. Translating gives CASSSSVTDTQYF.

The rearrangement joins TRBV7-3 to TRBJ2-1; D not certain. V was cut by 0 bases and J by 0 bases, with 6 bases left in between. CDR1 and CDR2 from the germline V gene are SGHTA and FQGTGA. There are 15 residues in the CDR3. The CDR3 sequence: CASSLTESSYNEQFF. The DNA of the CDR3 is TGTGCCAGCAGCTTAACCGAGAGCTCCTACAATGAGCAGTTCTTC.

This chain connects TRBV29-1 to TRBJ1-2, with a weak D call TRBD1 (5 bases). Germline CDR1 SQVTM, CDR2 ANQGSEA. V was shortened by 1 base and J by 5 bases, with 11 bases between the two germline ends. The CDR3 runs 13 residues. CDR3 DNA sequence: TGCAGCGTTGAAGGATCAGGGAAGTATGGCTACACCTTC. It encodes CSVEGSGKYGYTF.

For this clone: One end of the junction varies from germline; a read error may be responsible. The rearrangement joins TRBV5-1 to TRBJ2-7; TRBD1 matches at 7 bases. This CDR3 has 16 residues. CDR1 and CDR2 from the germline V gene are SGHRS and YFSETQ. CDR3 region: CASSRPELDRPYGQYF. DNA for the CDR3: TGCGCCAGCAGCCGGCCTGAACTGGACAGGCCTTACGGGCAGTACTTC.

The chain combines TRBV19 with TRBJ2-5; 8 bases are shared with TRBD1. Looked up from germline, CDR1 is LNHDA and CDR2 is SQIVND (reference sequence). The CDR3 sequence is 14 residues long. The ends lost 3 bases at V and 5 bases at J; junction bases unmatched: 5. The CDR3 loop is CASSIDRGRETQYF. CDR3 coding DNA: TGTGCCAGTAGTATCGACAGGGGACGGGAGACCCAGTACTTC.

Remarks on this clone: The same CDR3 is also encoded by other DNA sequences in this sample. The chain couples TRBV27 to TRBJ2-7; perhaps D is TRBD1 or TRBD2 (5 bases each). Between the trimmed V and J ends, which lost 6 bases and 2 bases, there was a span of 14 bases. The CDR3 consists of 14 residues. CDR1 MNHEY and CDR2 SMNVEV come from the germline V gene (reference sequence). CDR3 residues: CASSLRDGTYEQYF. CDR3 sequence (DNA): TGTGCCAGCAGCCTCCGGGACGGAACCTACGAGCAGTACTTC.

V gene TRBV4-1 combines with J gene TRBJ1-3; 8 nucleotides agree with TRBD1. CDR1 MGHRA and CDR2 YSYEKL come from the germline V gene. CDR3 size: 17 residues. J lost 3 bases, V lost 4 bases, and 11 bases had no gene match. CDR3 in amino acids: CASSPGQGLVYGNTIYF. Here the CDR3 DNA reads TGCGCCAGCAGCCCCGGACAGGGTTTGGTTTATGGAAACACCATATATTTT.

The chain uses TRBV11-1 and TRBJ1-1; D is uncertain. The CDR3 has 15 amino acids. Deletions cut 2 bases from V and 1 base from J, with 11 bases between. Germline CDR1 SGHAT, CDR2 FQDESV (reference sequence). The CDR3 is CASSLKLGKNTEAFF. CDR3 nucleotides: TGTGCCAGCAGCTTAAAGTTGGGGAAGAACACTGAAGCTTTCTTT. Variable domain in full (rest from reference TRBV11-1 and TRBJ1-1): EAEVAQSPRYKITEKSQAVAFWCDPISGHATLYWYRQILGQGPELLVQFQDESVVDDSQLPKDRFSAERLKGVDSTLKIQPAELGDSAMYLCASSLKLGKNTEAFFGQGTRLTVV.

The V and J genes are TRBV18 and TRBJ2-7; the D is unclear. The CDR3 is made up of 18 amino acids. From germline, CDR1 is KGHSH and CDR2 LQKENI. Trimming removed 3 bases at V and 1 base at J, with 22 bases between. The CDR3 DNA sequence: TGTGCCAGCTCACCGCGCAATGACGGCACCCCTTATTCCTACGAGCAGTACTTC. This sequence encodes CASSPRNDGTPYSYEQYF.

This rearrangement joins TRBV7-9 to TRBJ2-7; 9 bases agree with TRBD1. CDR1 is SEHNR, CDR2 FQNEAQ, per germline (reference sequence). The length of the CDR3 is 15 residues. Trimming removed 2 bases from V and 6 bases from J; junction bases left unmatched: 8. The CDR3, as DNA: TGTGCCAGCAGCTTAAAGGGGACAGGGTTAAGCGAGCAGTACTTC. It codes for CASSLKGTGLSEQYF.